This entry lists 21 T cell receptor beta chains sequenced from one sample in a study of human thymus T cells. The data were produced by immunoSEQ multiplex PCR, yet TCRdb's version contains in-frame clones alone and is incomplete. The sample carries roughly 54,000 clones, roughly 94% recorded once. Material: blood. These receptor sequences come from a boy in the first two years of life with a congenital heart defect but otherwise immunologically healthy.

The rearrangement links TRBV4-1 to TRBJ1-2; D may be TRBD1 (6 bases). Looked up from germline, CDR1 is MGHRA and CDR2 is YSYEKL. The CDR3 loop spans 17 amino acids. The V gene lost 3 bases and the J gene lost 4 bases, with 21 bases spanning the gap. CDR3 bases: TGCGCCAGCAGCCAGACCCCAGCGGGGGGCGCACGCTATGGCTACACCTTC. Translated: CASSQTPAGGARYGYTF.

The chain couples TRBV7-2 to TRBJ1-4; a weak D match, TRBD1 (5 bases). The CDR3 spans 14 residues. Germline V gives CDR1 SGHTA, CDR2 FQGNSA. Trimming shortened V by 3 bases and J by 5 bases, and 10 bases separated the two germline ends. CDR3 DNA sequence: TGTGCCAGCAGCTTCCAGGGAGGGAATGAAAAACTGTTTTTT. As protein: CASSFQGGNEKLFF.

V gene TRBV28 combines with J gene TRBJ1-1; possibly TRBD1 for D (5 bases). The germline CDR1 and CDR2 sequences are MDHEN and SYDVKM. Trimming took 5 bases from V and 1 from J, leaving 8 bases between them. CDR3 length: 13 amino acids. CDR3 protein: CASSRQPNTEAFF. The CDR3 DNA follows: TGTGCCAGCAGTAGACAGCCGAACACTGAAGCTTTCTTT.

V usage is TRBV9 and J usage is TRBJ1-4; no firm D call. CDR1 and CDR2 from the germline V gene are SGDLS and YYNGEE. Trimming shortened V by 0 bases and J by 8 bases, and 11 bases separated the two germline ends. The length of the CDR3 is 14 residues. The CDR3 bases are TGTGCCAGCAGCGTAGGAGGGCTTAGGGAAAAACTGTTTTTT. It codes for CASSVGGLREKLFF.

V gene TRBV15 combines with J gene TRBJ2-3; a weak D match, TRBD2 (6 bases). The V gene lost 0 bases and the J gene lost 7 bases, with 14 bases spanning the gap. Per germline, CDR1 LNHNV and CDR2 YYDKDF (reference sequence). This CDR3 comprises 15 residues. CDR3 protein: CATSRDWLEGNTQYF. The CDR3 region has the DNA TGTGCCACCAGCAGAGATTGGCTGGAGGGCAATACGCAGTATTTT. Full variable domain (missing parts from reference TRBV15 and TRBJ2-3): DAMVIQNPRYQVTQFGKPVTLSCSQTLNHNVMYWYQQKSSQAPKLLFHYYDKDFNNEADTPDNFQSRRPNTSFCFLDIRSPGLGDTAMYLCATSRDWLEGNTQYFGPGTRLTVL.

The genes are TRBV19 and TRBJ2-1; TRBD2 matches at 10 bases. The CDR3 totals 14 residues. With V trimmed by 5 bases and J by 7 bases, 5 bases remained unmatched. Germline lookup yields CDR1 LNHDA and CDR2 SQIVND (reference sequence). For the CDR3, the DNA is TGTGCCAGTAGTCCCGTAGCGGGGGGTAATGAGCAGTTCTTC. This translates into CASSPVAGGNEQFF.

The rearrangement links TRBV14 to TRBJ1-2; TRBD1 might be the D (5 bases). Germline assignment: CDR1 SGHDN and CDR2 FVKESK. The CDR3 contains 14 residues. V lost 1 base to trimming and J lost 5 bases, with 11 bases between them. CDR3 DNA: TGTGCCAGCAGCCAAGGTCAGGGAGATTATGGCTACACCTTC. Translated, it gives CASSQGQGDYGYTF. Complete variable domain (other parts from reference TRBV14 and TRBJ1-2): EAGVTQFPSHSVIEKGQTVTLRCDPISGHDNLYWYRRVMGKEIKFLLHFVKESKQDESGMPNNRFLAERTGGTYSTLKVQPAELEDSGVYFCASSQGQGDYGYTFGSGTRLTVV.

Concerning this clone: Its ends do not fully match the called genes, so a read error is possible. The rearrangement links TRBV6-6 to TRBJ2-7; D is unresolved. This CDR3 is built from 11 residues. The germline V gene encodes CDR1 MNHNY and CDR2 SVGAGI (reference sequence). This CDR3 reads CASSDSYEQYF. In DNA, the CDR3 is TGTGCCAGCAGTGACTCCTACGAGCAGTACTTC.

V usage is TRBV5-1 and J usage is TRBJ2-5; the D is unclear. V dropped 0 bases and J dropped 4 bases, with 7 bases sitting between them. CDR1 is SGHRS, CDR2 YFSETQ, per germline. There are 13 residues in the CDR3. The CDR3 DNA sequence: TGCGCCAGCAGCTTGGAAAGATTAGAGACCCAGTACTTC. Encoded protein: CASSLERLETQYF.

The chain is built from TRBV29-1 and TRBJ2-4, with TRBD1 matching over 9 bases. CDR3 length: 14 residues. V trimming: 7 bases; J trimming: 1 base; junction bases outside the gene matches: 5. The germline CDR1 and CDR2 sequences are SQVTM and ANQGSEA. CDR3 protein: CSATGTGAKNIQYF. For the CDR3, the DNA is TGCAGCGCCACCGGGACAGGGGCCAAAAACATTCAGTACTTC.

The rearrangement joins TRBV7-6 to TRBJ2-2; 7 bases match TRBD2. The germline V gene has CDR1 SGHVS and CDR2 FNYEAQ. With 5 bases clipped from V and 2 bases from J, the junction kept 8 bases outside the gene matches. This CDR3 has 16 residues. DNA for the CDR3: TGTGCCAGCAGCACCGGGACTAAAATTAACACCGGGGAGCTGTTTTTT. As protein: CASSTGTKINTGELFF. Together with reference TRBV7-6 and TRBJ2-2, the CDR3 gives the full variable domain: GAGVSQSPRYKVTKRGQDVALRCDPISGHVSLYWYRQALGQGPEFLTYFNYEAQQDKSGLPNDRFSAERPEGSISTLTIQRTEQRDSAMYRCASSTGTKINTGELFFGEGSRLTVL.

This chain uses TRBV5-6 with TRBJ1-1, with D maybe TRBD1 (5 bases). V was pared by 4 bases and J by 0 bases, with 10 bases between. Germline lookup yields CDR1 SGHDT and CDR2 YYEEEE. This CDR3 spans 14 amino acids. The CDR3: CASSLGQMNTEAFF. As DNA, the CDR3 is TGTGCCAGCAGCCTAGGACAAATGAACACTGAAGCTTTCTTT.

In nucleotides, the CDR3 is TGTGCCAGCAGTTACTCCACAGGCCTCTCCTACGAGCAGTACTTC. Protein product: CASSYSTGLSYEQYF. V is TRBV6-5 and J is TRBJ2-7, with a tentative D call TRBD1 (5 bases). CDR3 length: 15 amino acids. Trimming stripped 0 bases from V and 0 bases from J, with 9 bases between. CDR1 is MNHEY and CDR2 is SVGAGI in the germline V gene.

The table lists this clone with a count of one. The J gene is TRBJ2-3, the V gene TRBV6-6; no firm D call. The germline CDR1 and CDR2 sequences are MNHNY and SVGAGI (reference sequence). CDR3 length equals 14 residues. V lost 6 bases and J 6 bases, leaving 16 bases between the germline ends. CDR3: CASSTGPPADTQYF. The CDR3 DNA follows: TGTGCCAGCAGCACCGGGCCGCCAGCGGATACGCAGTATTTT.

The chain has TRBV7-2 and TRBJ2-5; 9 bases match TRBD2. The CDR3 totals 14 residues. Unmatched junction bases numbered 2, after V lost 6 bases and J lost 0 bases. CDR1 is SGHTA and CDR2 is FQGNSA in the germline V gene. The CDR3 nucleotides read TGTGCCAGCAGTTCTAGCGGGGACCAAGAGACCCAGTACTTC. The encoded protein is CASSSSGDQETQYF. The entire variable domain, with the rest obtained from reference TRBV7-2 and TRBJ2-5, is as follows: GAGVSQSPSNKVTEKGKDVELRCDPISGHTALYWYRQSLGQGLEFLIYFQGNSAPDKSGLPSDRFSAERTGGSVSTLTIQRTQQEDSAVYLCASSSSGDQETQYFGPGTRLLVL.

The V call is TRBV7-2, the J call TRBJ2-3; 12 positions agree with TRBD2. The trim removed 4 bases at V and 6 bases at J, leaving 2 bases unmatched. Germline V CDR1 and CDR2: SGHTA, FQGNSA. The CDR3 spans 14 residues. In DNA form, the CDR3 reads TGTGCCAGCAGCTCAGGACTAGCGGGGGATACGCAGTATTTT. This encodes CASSSGLAGDTQYF.

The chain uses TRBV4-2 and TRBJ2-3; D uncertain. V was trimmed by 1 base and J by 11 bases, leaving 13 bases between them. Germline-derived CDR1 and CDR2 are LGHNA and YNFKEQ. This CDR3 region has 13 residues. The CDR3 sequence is CASSQGGSSWQYF. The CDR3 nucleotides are TGTGCCAGCAGCCAAGGGGGATCTTCGTGGCAGTATTTT.

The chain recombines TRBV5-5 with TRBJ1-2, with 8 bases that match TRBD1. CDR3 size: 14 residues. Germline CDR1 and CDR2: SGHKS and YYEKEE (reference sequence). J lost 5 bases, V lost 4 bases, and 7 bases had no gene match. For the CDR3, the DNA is TGTGCCAGCAGCACAGGGGGTCCTACTTATGGCTACACCTTC. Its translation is CASSTGGPTYGYTF. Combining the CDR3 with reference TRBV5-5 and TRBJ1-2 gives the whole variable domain DAGVTQSPTHLIKTRGQQVTLRCSPISGHKSVSWYQQVLGQGPQFIFQYYEKEERGRGNFPDRFSARQFPNYSSELNVNALLLGDSALYLCASSTGGPTYGYTFGSGTRLTVV.

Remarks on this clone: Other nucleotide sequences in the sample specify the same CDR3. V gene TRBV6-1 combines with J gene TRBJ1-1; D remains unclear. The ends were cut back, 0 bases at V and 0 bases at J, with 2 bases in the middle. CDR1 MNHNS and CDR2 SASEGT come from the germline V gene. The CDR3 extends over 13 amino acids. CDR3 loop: CASSEALNTEAFF. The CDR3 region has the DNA TGTGCCAGCAGTGAAGCATTGAACACTGAAGCTTTCTTT.

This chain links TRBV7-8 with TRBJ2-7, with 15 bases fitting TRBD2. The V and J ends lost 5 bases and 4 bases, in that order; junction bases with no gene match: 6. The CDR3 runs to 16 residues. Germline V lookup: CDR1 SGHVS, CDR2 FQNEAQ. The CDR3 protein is CASSEGLAGGPYEQYF. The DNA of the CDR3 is TGTGCCAGCAGCGAGGGACTAGCGGGGGGCCCTTACGAGCAGTACTTC.

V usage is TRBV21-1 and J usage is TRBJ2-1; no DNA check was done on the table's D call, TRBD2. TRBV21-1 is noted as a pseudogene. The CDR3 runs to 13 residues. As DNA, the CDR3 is TGTGCCAGCAGCAACAGGGCGGGGGATGAGCAGTTCTTC. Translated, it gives CASSNRAGDEQFF.